The 9 T cell receptor beta chains presented below share a single source sample, sequenced in a study of blood T cell repertoires in COVID-19. The repertoire was sequenced with immunoSEQ multiplex PCR; TCRdb's copy has only in-frame clones and lacks some. The sample records more than 200,000 clones, around 84% being singletons. Sequencing was done on a sample of PBMCs or T cells enriched from blood (not recorded which). Receptors were obtained from a man aged 30-40 years with acute COVID-19.

The sample holds one count of this clone. J is TRBJ1-3 and V is TRBV3-1 (or the pseudogene TRBV3-2); no definite D call. V gave up 8 bases and J gave up 0 bases, with 5 bases separating them. This CDR3 is built from 12 residues. CDR1 LGHDT and CDR2 YNNKEL come from the germline V gene (reference sequence). CDR3 amino acids: CASVSSGNTIYF. The CDR3 coding sequence is TGTGCCAGCGTCAGCTCTGGAAACACCATATATTTT.

The chain combines TRBV25-1 with TRBJ2-7; 11 nucleotides match TRBD2. The V segment lost 4 bases and the J segment 6 bases; nucleotides outside the gene matches: 5. The CDR3 sequence is 14 residues long. Germline CDR1 and CDR2: MGHDK and SYGVNS. CDR3 nucleotides: TGTGCCAGCAGTGGACTAGCGGGGTGGGGCGAGCAGTACTTC. Its translation: CASSGLAGWGEQYF.

This clone was counted only a few times. One end of the junction varies from germline; a read error may be responsible. The chain is built from TRBV6-5 and TRBJ1-6, with a tentative D call TRBD1 (6 bases). The CDR3 extends over 15 amino acids. Germline loops: CDR1 MNHEY, CDR2 SVGAGI. The CDR3 region has the DNA TGTGCCAGCAGTACTATAGACAGGAGTAATTCTCCCCTCCACTTT. Its protein is CASSTIDRSNSPLHF.

V usage is TRBV5-1 and J usage is TRBJ2-2, with no clear D. Trimming stripped 0 bases from V and 5 bases from J, with 8 bases between. CDR1 and CDR2 (germline): SGHRS, YFSETQ. There are 14 residues in the CDR3. The CDR3 DNA reads TGCGCCAGCAGCTTGGTGACTGAAACCGGGGAGCTGTTTTTT. Protein product: CASSLVTETGELFF.

J is TRBJ1-1 and V is TRBV5-4, with 7 bases identical to TRBD1. V shed 2 bases, J shed 0 bases, and the junction held 1 base outside the gene matches. This CDR3 is 14 amino acids long. Per germline, CDR1 SGHNT and CDR2 YYREEE (reference sequence). The CDR3 loop reads CASSFGQVNTEAFF. CDR3 bases: TGTGCCAGCAGCTTTGGACAGGTGAACACTGAAGCTTTCTTT.

J is TRBJ1-2 and V is TRBV12-3 or TRBV12-4; D remains ambiguous. V was pared by 5 bases and J by 2 bases, with 9 bases between. The CDR3 covers 13 residues. The CDR3 DNA reads as TGTGCCAGCAGTGAACTGATCAACTATGGCTACACCTTC. This translates into CASSELINYGYTF.

The chain is built from TRBV29-1 and TRBJ2-2, with unresolved D. This CDR3 spans 14 amino acids. Germline V gives CDR1 SQVTM, CDR2 ANQGSEA. The V end lost 7 bases, the J end lost 0 bases, and 12 bases lay between the germline ends. The CDR3 coding sequence is TGCAGCGCCTCAACAGTCGCGAACACCGGGGAGCTGTTTTTT. This codes for CSASTVANTGELFF.

The genes are TRBV6-2 or TRBV6-3 and TRBJ1-2, with unresolved D. The CDR3 has 15 residues. The germline V gene encodes CDR1 MNHEY and CDR2 SVGEGT. The ends were cut back, 4 bases at V and 1 base at J, with 13 bases in the middle. The CDR3 spells CASSWRAPSNYGYTF. Written as DNA, the CDR3 is TGTGCCAGCAGTTGGCGGGCTCCCAGTAACTATGGCTACACCTTC.

The CDR3: CASSKARAGTDTQYF. The CDR3, as DNA: TGTGCCAGCAGCAAAGCGCGAGCGGGGACAGATACGCAGTATTTT. The chain recombines TRBV21-1 with TRBJ2-3; the DNA was not used to check the table's D call, TRBD2. TRBV21-1 is deemed a pseudogene. The CDR3 runs 15 residues.